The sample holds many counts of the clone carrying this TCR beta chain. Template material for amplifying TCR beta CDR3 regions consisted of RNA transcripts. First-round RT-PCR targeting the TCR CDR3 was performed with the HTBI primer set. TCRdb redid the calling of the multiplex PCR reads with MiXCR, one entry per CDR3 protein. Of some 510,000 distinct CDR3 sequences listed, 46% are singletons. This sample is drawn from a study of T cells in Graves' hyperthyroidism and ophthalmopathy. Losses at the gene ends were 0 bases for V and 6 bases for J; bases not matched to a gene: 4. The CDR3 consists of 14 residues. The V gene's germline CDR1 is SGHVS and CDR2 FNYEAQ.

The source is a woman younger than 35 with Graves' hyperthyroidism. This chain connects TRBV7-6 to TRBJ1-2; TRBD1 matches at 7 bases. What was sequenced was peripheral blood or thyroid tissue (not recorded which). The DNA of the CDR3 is TGTGCCAGCAGCTTAGCAGGGGGCGCCGATGGCTACACCTTC. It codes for CASSLAGGADGYTF. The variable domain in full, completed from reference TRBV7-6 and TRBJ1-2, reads GAGVSQSPRYKVTKRGQDVALRCDPISGHVSLYWYRQALGQGPEFLTYFNYEAQQDKSGLPNDRFSAERPEGSISTLTIQRTEQRDSAMYRCASSLAGGADGYTFGSGTRLTVV.